These 22 T cell receptor beta chains share one sample of origin, sequenced in a study of OX40 agonist ivuxolimab in advanced cancers. Sequencing was performed with immunoSEQ multiplex PCR; in TCRdb, only in-frame clones are kept and a portion is missing. This table holds some 80,000 clones, around 92% found once. The source was CD4+ or CD8+ T cells sorted from blood, collected in a trial of the OX40 agonist ivuxolimab. All receptors derive from an adult with an advanced solid tumor such as melanoma, head and neck, liver or kidney cancer.

CDR3 sequence reads: CASSWDTIYF. The DNA of the CDR3 is TGTGCCAGTAGTTGGGACACCATATATTTT. The chain joins TRBV19 to TRBJ1-3; D call uncertain. This CDR3 is built from 10 residues. Trimming stripped 5 bases from V and 8 bases from J, with 4 bases between. Germline loops: CDR1 LNHDA, CDR2 SQIVND (reference sequence). The full variable domain, rest sourced from reference TRBV19 and TRBJ1-3, is DGGITQSPKYLFRKEGQNVTLSCEQNLNHDAMYWYRQDPGQGLRLIYYSQIVNDFQKGDIAEGYSVSREKKESFPLTVTSAQKNPTAFYLCASSWDTIYFGEGSWLTVV.

This clone was recorded only once. The rearrangement links TRBV7-8 to TRBJ2-5; 11 bases agree with TRBD2. Per germline, CDR1 SGHVS and CDR2 FQNEAQ. Trimming removed 4 bases from V and 3 bases from J; junction bases left unmatched: 16. CDR3 length equals 19 residues. The CDR3 loop reads CASSSILAGAPYGEETQYF. The CDR3 bases are TGTGCCAGCAGCTCAATACTAGCGGGGGCGCCCTACGGAGAAGAGACCCAGTACTTC.

The chain carries TRBV19 and TRBJ2-2; 7 nucleotides align to TRBD1. Germline CDR1 and CDR2: LNHDA and SQIVND (reference sequence). V was clipped by 3 bases and J by 5 bases; unmatched bases: 6. CDR3 length: 15 residues. The CDR3 loop reads CASSIDREGTGELFF. DNA of the CDR3: TGTGCCAGTAGTATCGACAGGGAAGGAACCGGGGAGCTGTTTTTT.

The J gene is TRBJ2-2, the V gene TRBV27, with a tentative D call TRBD1 (8 bases). The CDR3 contains 14 residues. From germline, CDR1 is MNHEY and CDR2 SMNVEV (reference sequence). The ends were cut back, 3 bases at V and 6 bases at J, with 11 bases in the middle. CDR3 sequence reads: CASSFTGGAGELFF. The CDR3 DNA sequence: TGTGCCAGCAGTTTCACAGGGGGGGCCGGGGAGCTGTTTTTT.

Only one count was recorded for this clone. The V gene is TRBV7-8, the J gene TRBJ2-1; D possibly matches TRBD1 or TRBD2 (5 bases each). The V gene's germline CDR1 is SGHVS and CDR2 FQNEAQ. V gave up 1 base and J gave up 4 bases, with 11 bases separating them. This CDR3 comprises 15 residues. The CDR3 loop reads CASSLEGPLYNEQFF. Written as DNA, the CDR3 is TGTGCCAGCAGCTTAGAGGGACCCCTATACAATGAGCAGTTCTTC.

V and J are TRBV7-2 and TRBJ1-1, with 7 bases that match TRBD1. The CDR3 runs to 14 residues. The J segment lost 5 bases and the V segment lost 3 bases, leaving 6 bases of the junction unmatched. Looked up from germline, CDR1 is SGHTA and CDR2 is FQGNSA. CDR3 residues: CASSLEEGATEAFF. The CDR3 DNA is TGTGCCAGCAGCTTGGAGGAGGGGGCAACTGAAGCTTTCTTT.

The chain combines TRBV7-8 with TRBJ2-5; D remains ambiguous. Trimming shortened V by 3 bases and J by 1 base, and 21 bases separated the two germline ends. Germline-derived CDR1 and CDR2 are SGHVS and FQNEAQ. The CDR3 length is 18 residues. The CDR3 DNA is TGTGCCAGCAGCTTTAATCCCCTGGCGGAAGGATTCCAAGAGACCCAGTACTTC. It encodes CASSFNPLAEGFQETQYF. The full variable domain, completed using reference TRBV7-8 and TRBJ2-5, is GAGVSQSPRYKVAKRGQDVALRCDPISGHVSLFWYQQALGQGPEFLTYFQNEAQLDKSGLPSDRFFAERPEGSVSTLKIQRTQQEDSAVYLCASSFNPLAEGFQETQYFGPGTRLLVL.

The chain uses TRBV10-2 and TRBJ2-5; D remains unclear. The CDR3 loop spans 15 amino acids. V gave up 3 bases and J gave up 5 bases, with 16 bases separating them. Germline-derived CDR1 and CDR2 are WSHSY and SAAADI. CDR3 residues: CASSEGDYLGETQYF. DNA for the CDR3: TGCGCCAGCAGTGAAGGAGATTATTTGGGGGAGACCCAGTACTTC.

CDR3 sequence (DNA): TGTGCCAGCAGCTCCTTTGGAGTAACGAATGAGCAGTTCTTC. Translating it yields CASSSFGVTNEQFF. J is TRBJ2-1 and V is TRBV7-2; no clear D. This CDR3 region has 14 residues. The germline V and J ends were trimmed by 4 bases and 7 bases, with 14 bases remaining between them. Germline V gives CDR1 SGHTA, CDR2 FQGNSA.

This chain connects TRBV9 to TRBJ2-3, with D uncertain. Trimming shortened V by 6 bases and J by 2 bases, and 7 bases separated the two germline ends. The CDR3 totals 12 residues. CDR1 SGDLS and CDR2 YYNGEE come from the germline V gene. The CDR3 loop reads CASNPNTDTQYF. The DNA for the CDR3 is TGTGCCAGCAATCCAAACACAGATACGCAGTATTTT. The full variable domain, its missing parts supplied by reference TRBV9 and TRBJ2-3, is DSGVTQTPKHLITATGQRVTLRCSPRSGDLSVYWYQQSLDQGLQFLIQYYNGEERAKGNILERFSAQQFPDLHSELNLSSLELGDSALYFCASNPNTDTQYFGPGTRLTVL.

DNA of the CDR3: TGTGCCAGCAGCCCCTCCGGGGGGCGGAATCATTATGGCTACACCTTC. Residues: CASSPSGGRNHYGYTF. V is TRBV9 and J is TRBJ1-2, with TRBD1 as a possible D gene (6 bases). The germline V gene has CDR1 SGDLS and CDR2 YYNGEE. V dropped 4 bases and J dropped 5 bases, with 21 bases sitting between them. The CDR3 consists of 16 residues.

This clone was observed a single time. The chain joins TRBV27 to TRBJ2-1; tentatively, D is TRBD1 or TRBD2 (5 bases each). Trimming cost V 7 bases and J 7 bases, with 20 bases left between them. Germline CDR1 is MNHEY and CDR2 is SMNVEV (reference sequence). There are 15 residues in the CDR3. In DNA, the CDR3 is TGTGCCAGCACCTCGGGGCCAAGGGTTTATAATGAGCAGTTCTTC. Protein product: CASTSGPRVYNEQFF.

The chain employs TRBV2 and TRBJ2-7; no reliable D call. The CDR3 is 14 residues long. Looked up from germline, CDR1 is SNHLY and CDR2 is FYNNEI. Trimming took 3 bases from V and 3 from J, leaving 12 bases between them. Here the CDR3 DNA reads TGTGCCAGCAGTGATCCCGGCCAGGTCTACGAGCAGTACTTC. Translating it yields CASSDPGQVYEQYF. The whole variable domain, filled in from reference TRBV2 and TRBJ2-7, reads EPEVTQTPSHQVTQMGQEVILRCVPISNHLYFYWYRQILGQKVEFLVSFYNNEISEKSEIFDDQFSVERPDGSNFTLKIRSTKLEDSAMYFCASSDPGQVYEQYFGPGTRLTVT.

The V and J genes are TRBV4-1 and TRBJ2-7; TRBD2 agrees at 9 bases. The CDR3 runs 16 residues. V lost 6 bases, J lost 1 base, and 10 bases stayed unmatched. CDR1 MGHRA and CDR2 YSYEKL come from the germline V gene. The CDR3 coding sequence is TGCGCCAGCAGTTCGTCAGGAGCGGGGGGTTCCTACGAGCAGTACTTC. Its translation is CASSSSGAGGSYEQYF.

The gene calls are TRBV6-6 and TRBJ2-3; 11 positions match TRBD2. The CDR3 totals 16 residues. Unmatched junction bases numbered 9, after V lost 6 bases and J lost 4 bases. Germline V gives CDR1 MNHNY, CDR2 SVGAGI (reference sequence). The CDR3 is CASRKTTSGAADTQYF. The CDR3 DNA reads as TGTGCCAGCAGGAAAACGACTAGCGGGGCGGCAGATACGCAGTATTTT.

This rearrangement joins TRBV7-9 to TRBJ2-5; D ambiguous. Germline values: CDR1 SEHNR, CDR2 FQNEAQ (reference sequence). Trimming shortened V by 5 bases and J by 2 bases, and 12 bases separated the two germline ends. The length of the CDR3 is 14 residues. The CDR3: CASSLQGGQETQYF. CDR3 nucleotides: TGTGCCAGCAGCCTTCAAGGCGGTCAAGAGACCCAGTACTTC. The variable domain in full, with the rest retrieved from reference TRBV7-9 and TRBJ2-5, is DTGVSQNPRHKITKRGQNVTFRCDPISEHNRLYWYRQTLGQGPEFLTYFQNEAQLEKSRLLSDRFSAERPKGSFSTLEIQRTEQGDSAMYLCASSLQGGQETQYFGPGTRLLVL.

The gene calls are TRBV19 and TRBJ2-7; D possibly uses TRBD1 or TRBD2 (5 bases each). CDR1 is LNHDA, CDR2 SQIVND, per germline (reference sequence). The CDR3 consists of 13 residues. V dropped 7 bases and J dropped 4 bases, with 14 bases sitting between them. The DNA for the CDR3 is TGTGCCAGTACCCCGGGGCGAGGGTACGAGCAGTACTTC. Amino acids: CASTPGRGYEQYF.

The CDR3 loop is CASRQAGTGNGYTF. DNA of the CDR3: TGTGCCAGCAGACAGGCCGGGACAGGGAATGGCTACACCTTC. The rearrangement links TRBV5-6 to TRBJ1-2, with 9 nucleotides matching TRBD1. CDR3 length equals 14 residues. Trimming removed 5 bases from V and 6 bases from J; junction bases left unmatched: 8. Germline V gene data show CDR1 as SGHDT and CDR2 as YYEEEE.

The chain carries TRBV6-1 and TRBJ2-7; D unclear. This CDR3 is built from 14 residues. Trimming shortened V by 1 base and J by 3 bases, and 10 bases separated the two germline ends. Germline V gene data show CDR1 as MNHNS and CDR2 as SASEGT. For the CDR3, the DNA is TGTGCCAGCAGTGAAGAGCACACCTACTACGAGCAGTACTTC. Its translation is CASSEEHTYYEQYF.

V and J are TRBV6-5 and TRBJ2-3; possible D gene TRBD2, 5 bases. The CDR3 has 14 amino acids. CDR1 is MNHEY, CDR2 SVGAGI, per germline. The germline V and J ends were trimmed by 0 bases and 4 bases, with 8 bases remaining between them. The CDR3 protein is CASSYSSGSDTQYF. The CDR3 DNA follows: TGTGCCAGCAGTTACTCGAGCGGCTCAGATACGCAGTATTTT.

This clone was counted only a few times. The chain joins TRBV9 to TRBJ1-6, with 7 positions matching TRBD1. The CDR3 covers 14 residues. V trimming: 5 bases; J trimming: 5 bases; junction bases outside the gene matches: 4. Germline V gene data show CDR1 as SGDLS and CDR2 as YYNGEE. CDR3 nucleotide sequence: TGTGCCAGCAGAGCCGGGACAGATAATTCACCCCTCCACTTT. Its protein product is CASRAGTDNSPLHF.

The DNA for the CDR3 is TGCGCCAGCAGCCAAGATGACAGGGGGTTCACTGAAGCTTTCTTT. This codes for CASSQDDRGFTEAFF. The chain uses TRBV4-1 and TRBJ1-1; 9 bases map to TRBD1. Germline trimming cut 0 bases from V and 4 bases from J; bases unmatched to any gene: 3. The germline CDR1 and CDR2 sequences are MGHRA and YSYEKL. The CDR3 is 15 amino acids.